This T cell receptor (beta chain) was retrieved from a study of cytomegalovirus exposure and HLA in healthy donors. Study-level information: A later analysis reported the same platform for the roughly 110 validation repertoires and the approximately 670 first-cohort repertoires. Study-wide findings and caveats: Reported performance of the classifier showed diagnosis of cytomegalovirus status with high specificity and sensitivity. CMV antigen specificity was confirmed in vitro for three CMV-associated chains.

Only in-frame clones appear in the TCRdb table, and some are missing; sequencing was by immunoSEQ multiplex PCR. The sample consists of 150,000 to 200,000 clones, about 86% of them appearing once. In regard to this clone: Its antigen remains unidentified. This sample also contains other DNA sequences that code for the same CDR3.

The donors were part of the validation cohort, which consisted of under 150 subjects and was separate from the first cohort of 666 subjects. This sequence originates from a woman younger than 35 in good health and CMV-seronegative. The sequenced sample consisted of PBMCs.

The CDR3, as DNA: TGCGCCAGCAGCCAGGCCGGGAGCTCCTACAATGAGCAGTTCTTC. This codes for CASSQAGSSYNEQFF. The chain couples TRBV4-1 to TRBJ2-1; perhaps TRBD2 as D (6 bases). With 3 bases removed from V and 0 bases from J, the gap between germline ends came to 9 bases. Germline V gene data show CDR1 as MGHRA and CDR2 as YSYEKL. This CDR3 is 15 amino acids long.